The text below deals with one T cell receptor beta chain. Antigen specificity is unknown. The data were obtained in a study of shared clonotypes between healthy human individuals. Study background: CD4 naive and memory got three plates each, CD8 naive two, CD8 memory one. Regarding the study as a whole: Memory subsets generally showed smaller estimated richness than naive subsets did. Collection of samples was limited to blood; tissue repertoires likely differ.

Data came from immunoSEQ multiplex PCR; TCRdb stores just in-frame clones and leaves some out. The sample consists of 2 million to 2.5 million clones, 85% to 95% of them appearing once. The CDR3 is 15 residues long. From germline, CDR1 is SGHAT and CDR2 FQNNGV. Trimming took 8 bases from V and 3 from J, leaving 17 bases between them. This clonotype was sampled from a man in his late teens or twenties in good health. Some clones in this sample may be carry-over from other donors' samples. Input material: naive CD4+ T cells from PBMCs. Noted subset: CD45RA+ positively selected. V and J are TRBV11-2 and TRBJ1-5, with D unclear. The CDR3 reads CASGRSPNPNQPQHF. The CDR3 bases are TGTGCCAGCGGACGGAGCCCGAACCCCAATCAGCCCCAGCATTTT.